This TCR beta chain was identified during a study of shared clonotypes between healthy human individuals. Study-wide points: Relative to their counterparts shared across all four donors, non-shared clonotypes exhibited diminished generation probabilities. Memory subsets generally showed smaller estimated richness than naive subsets did. Rarefaction curves obtained for sorted subsets showed sequencing incomplete despite large depth.

Splitting of CD4+ cells produced CD45RA+ naive and CD45RA-negative memory subsets. The method was immunoSEQ multiplex PCR; TCRdb's version includes in-frame clones alone and lacks a portion of them. The data hold about 510,000 clones, with 90% to 96% observed a single time. This clone turned up a few times. Its antigen remains unknown. Source material: naive CD4+ T cells sorted from blood. Subset: CD45RA+ positively selected. This clonotype was obtained from a woman in her thirties in good health.

The CDR3 region is CASSIPGSYGYTF. The DNA for the CDR3 is TGTGCCAGTAGTATTCCTGGGTCCTATGGCTACACCTTC. The chain has TRBV19 and TRBJ1-2; D not resolved. Trimming took off 3 bases at V and 4 bases at J, with 9 bases between the two ends. The CDR3 consists of 13 residues. The V gene's germline CDR1 is LNHDA and CDR2 SQIVND (reference sequence).